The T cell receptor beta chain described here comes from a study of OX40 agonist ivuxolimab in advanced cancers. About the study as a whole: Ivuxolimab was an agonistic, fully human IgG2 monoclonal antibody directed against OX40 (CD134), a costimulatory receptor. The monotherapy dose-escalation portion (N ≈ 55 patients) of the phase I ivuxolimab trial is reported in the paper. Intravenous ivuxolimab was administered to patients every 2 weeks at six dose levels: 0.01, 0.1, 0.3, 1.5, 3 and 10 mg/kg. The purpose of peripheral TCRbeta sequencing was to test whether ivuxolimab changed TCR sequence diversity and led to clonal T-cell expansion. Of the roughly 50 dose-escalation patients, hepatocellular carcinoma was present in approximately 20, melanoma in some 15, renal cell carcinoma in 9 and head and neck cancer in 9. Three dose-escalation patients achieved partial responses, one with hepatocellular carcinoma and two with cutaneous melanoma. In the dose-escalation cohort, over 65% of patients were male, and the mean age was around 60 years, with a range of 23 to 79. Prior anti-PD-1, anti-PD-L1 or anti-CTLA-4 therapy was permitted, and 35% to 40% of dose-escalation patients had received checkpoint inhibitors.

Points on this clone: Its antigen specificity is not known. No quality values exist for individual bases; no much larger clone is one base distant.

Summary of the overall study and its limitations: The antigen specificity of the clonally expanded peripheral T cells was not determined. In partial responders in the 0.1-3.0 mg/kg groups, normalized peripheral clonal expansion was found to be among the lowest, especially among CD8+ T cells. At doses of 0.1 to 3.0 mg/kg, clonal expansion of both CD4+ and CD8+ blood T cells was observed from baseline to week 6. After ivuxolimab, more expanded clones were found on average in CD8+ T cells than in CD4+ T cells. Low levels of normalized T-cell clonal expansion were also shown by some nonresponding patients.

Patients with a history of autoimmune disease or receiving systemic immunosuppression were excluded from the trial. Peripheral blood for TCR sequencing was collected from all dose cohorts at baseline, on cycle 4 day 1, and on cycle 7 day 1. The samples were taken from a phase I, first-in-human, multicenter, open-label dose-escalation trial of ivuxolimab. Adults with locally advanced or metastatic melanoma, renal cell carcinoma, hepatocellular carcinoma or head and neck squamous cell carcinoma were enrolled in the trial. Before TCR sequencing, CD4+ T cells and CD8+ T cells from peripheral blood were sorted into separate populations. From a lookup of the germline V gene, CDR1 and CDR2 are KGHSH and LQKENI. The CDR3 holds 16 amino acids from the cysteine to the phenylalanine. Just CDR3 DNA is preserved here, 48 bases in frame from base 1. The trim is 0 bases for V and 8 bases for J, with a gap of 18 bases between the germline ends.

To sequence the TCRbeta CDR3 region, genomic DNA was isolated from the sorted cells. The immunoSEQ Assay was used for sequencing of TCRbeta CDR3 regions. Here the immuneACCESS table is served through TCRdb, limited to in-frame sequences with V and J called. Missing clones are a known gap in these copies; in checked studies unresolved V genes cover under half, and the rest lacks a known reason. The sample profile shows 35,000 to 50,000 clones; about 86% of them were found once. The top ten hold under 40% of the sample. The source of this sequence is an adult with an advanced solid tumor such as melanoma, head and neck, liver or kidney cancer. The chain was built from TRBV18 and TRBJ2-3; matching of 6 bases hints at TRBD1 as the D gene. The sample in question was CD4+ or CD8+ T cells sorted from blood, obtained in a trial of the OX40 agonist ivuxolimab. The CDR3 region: CASSPPGQGTRGTQYF. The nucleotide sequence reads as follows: TGTGCCAGCTCACCACCGGGCCAGGGGACACGAGGTACGCAGTATTTT.